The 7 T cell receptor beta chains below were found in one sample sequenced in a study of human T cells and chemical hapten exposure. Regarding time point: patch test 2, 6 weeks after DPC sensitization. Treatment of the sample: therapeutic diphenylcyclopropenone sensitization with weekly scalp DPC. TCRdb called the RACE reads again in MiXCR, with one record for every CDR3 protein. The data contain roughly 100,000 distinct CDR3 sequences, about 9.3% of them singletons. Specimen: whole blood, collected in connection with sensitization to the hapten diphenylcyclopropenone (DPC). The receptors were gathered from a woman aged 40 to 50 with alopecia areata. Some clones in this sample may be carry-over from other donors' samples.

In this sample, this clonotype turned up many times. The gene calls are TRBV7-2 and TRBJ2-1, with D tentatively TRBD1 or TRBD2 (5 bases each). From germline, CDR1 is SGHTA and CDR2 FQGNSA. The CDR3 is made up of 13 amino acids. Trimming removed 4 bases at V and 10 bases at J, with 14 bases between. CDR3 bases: TGTGCCAGCAGCTCATCCGGGACCCTCGAGCAGTTCTTC. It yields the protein CASSSSGTLEQFF.

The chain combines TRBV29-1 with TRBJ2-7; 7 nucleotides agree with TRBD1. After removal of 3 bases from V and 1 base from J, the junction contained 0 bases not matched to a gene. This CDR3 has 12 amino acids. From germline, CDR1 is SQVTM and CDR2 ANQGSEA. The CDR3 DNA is TGCAGCGTTGAGGACAGGTCCTACGAGCAGTACTTC. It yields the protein CSVEDRSYEQYF.

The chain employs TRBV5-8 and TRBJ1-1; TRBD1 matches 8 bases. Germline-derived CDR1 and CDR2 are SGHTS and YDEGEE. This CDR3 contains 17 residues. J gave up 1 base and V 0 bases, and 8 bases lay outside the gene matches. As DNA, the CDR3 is TGTGCCAGCAGCTTGGCCACCGGACAGGGATGGAACACTGAAGCTTTCTTT. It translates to CASSLATGQGWNTEAFF.

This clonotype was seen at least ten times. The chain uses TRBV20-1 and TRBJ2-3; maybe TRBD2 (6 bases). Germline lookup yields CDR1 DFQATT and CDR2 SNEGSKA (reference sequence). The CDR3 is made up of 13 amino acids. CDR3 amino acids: CSAPGLAKDTQYF. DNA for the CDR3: TGCAGCGCCCCGGGGCTAGCGAAAGATACGCAGTATTTT.

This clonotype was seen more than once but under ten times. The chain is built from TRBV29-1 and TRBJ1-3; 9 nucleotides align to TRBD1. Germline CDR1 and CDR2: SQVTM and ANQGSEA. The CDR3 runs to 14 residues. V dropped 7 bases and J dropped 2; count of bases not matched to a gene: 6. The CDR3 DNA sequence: TGCAGCGCCATACAGGGGGCTGCTGGAAACACCATATATTTT. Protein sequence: CSAIQGAAGNTIYF.

CDR3 in amino acids: CASSQVVMNTEAFF. CDR3 coding DNA: TGTGCCAGCAGCCAAGTAGTAATGAACACTGAAGCTTTCTTT. The rearrangement joins TRBV4-2 to TRBJ1-1; D unresolved. The V end lost 1 base, the J end lost 0 bases, and 6 bases lay between the germline ends. Germline CDR1 is LGHNA and CDR2 is YNFKEQ. The CDR3 loop spans 14 amino acids.

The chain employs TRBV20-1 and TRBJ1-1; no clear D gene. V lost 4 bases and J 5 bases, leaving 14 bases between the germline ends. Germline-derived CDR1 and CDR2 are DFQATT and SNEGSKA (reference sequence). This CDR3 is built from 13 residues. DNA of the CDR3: TGCAGTGCTACCGACAACATGAGAACTGAAGCTTTCTTT. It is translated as CSATDNMRTEAFF.